This T cell receptor (beta chain) is from a study of cytomegalovirus exposure and HLA in healthy donors. PCR primers comprised 60 Vbeta and 13 Jbeta primers. Clones were sequenced by immunoSEQ multiplex PCR, and TCRdb holds only the in-frame ones, with some missing. The repertoire includes more than 85,000 clones, less than 90% of them detected once, and 2% to 3% sits in the top ten. Germline CDR1 and CDR2: MGHRA and YSYEKL. The CDR3 has 15 residues. Unmatched junction bases numbered 7, after V lost 4 bases and J lost 4 bases. Findings and limits, study-wide: Listed as cytomegalovirus-associated were approximately 160 TCR beta chains.

Comment on this clone: The antigen remains undetermined.

The origin of this receptor is a man aged 35 to 55 in good health and CMV-seronegative. The genes are TRBV4-1 and TRBJ1-2; TRBD1 matches at 9 bases. Sequenced input: PBMCs. The CDR3: CASSRRQGVIYGYTF. The CDR3 region has the DNA TGCGCCAGCAGCCGCCGACAGGGGGTGATCTATGGCTACACCTTC.